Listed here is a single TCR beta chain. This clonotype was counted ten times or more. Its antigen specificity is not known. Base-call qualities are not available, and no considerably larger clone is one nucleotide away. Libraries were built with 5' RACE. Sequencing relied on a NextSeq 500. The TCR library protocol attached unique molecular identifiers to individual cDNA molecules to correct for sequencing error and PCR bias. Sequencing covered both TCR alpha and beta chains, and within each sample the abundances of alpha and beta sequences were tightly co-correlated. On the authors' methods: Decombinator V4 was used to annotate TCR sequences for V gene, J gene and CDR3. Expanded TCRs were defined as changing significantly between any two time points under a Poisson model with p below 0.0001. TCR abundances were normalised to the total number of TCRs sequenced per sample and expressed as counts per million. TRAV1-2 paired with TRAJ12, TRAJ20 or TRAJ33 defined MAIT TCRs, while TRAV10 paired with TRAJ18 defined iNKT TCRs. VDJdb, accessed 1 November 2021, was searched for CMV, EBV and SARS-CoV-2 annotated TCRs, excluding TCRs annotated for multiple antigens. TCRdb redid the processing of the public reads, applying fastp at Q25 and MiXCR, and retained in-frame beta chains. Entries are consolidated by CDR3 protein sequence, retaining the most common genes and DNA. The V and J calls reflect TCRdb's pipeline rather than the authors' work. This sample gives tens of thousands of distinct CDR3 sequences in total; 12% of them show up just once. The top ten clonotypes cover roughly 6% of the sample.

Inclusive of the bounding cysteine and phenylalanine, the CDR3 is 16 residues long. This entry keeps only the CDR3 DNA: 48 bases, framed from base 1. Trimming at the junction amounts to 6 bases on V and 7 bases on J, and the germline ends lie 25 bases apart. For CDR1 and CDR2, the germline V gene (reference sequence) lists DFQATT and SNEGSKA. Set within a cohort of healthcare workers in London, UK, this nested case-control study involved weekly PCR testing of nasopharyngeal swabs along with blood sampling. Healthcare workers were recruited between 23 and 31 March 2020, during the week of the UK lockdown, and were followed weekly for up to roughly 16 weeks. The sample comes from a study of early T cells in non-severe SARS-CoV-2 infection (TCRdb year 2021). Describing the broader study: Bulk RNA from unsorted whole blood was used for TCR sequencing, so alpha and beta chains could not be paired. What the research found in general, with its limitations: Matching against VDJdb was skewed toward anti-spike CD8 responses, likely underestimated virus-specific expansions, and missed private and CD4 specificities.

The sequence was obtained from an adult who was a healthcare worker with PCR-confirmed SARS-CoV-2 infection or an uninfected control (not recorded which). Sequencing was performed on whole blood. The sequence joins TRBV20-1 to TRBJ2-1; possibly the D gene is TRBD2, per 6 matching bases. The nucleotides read TGCAGTGCACCCCCCGGGGACGGGACTTGGGGAAATGAGCAGTTCTTC. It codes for CSAPPGDGTWGNEQFF.